Listed below are T cell receptor beta chains from one sample, sequenced in a study of T cell responses to AZD1222 COVID-19 vaccine. Some clones are missing from TCRdb's copy, which holds only in-frame ones; the method was immunoSEQ multiplex PCR. The sample has about 140,000 clones; 88% are singletons. The sample in question was peripheral blood, obtained on day 0 of AZD1222 vaccination. The origin of the receptors is an adult in good health. CDR3s include the opening cysteine and the closing phenylalanine or tryptophan. A D gene is named only where the DNA matches it firmly. Expanded clones are given a class, and other clones once, few, many or no size at all.

>TRBV5-1|-|TRBD1|TRBJ2-5
TGCGCCAGCCACCCCGCGACAGGGCCGCAAGAGACCCAGTACTTC
CASHPATGPQETQYF
>TRBV11-2|-|-|TRBJ1-2
TGTGCCAGCAGCTTAGGGCGGGGCTTCGATGGCTACACCTTC
CASSLGRGFDGYTF
>TRBV15|-|TRBD2|TRBJ2-3
TGTGCCACCAGCAGAACGACTAGCGGGACCAAAGGGGCAGATACGCAGTATTTT
CATSRTTSGTKGADTQYF
>TRBV6-5|once|-|TRBJ2-3
TGTGCCAGCAGTTACTCGAGGGGTCTGATTCGAGATACGCAGTATTTT
CASSYSRGLIRDTQYF
>TRBV5-1|-|TRBD1|TRBJ2-7
TGCGCCAGCAGCCCTAGGACAGGGAACTACGAGCAGTACTTC
CASSPRTGNYEQYF
>TRBV10-3|-|-|TRBJ2-5
TGTGCCATCAGTGAACAGCAAGAGACCCAGTACTTC
CAISEQQETQYF
>TRBV5-6|-|TRBD2|TRBJ2-1
TGTGCCAGCAGCTTGGGGGAGGGAACCTACAATGAGCAGTTCTTC
CASSLGEGTYNEQFF
>TRBV30|-|-|TRBJ1-2
TGTGCCTGGAGTCTACACGGCTACTATGGCTACACCTTC
CAWSLHGYYGYTF
>TRBV6-6|-|TRBD1|TRBJ1-5
TGTGCCAGCAGTCAGGGGACAGGGGGCGCCGGCAATCAGCCCCAGCATTTT
CASSQGTGGAGNQPQHF
>TRBV10-3|-|TRBD1|TRBJ1-3
TGTGCCATCAGTCGACAGGGCCACCCTGGAAACACCATATATTTT
CAISRQGHPGNTIYF
>TRBV3-1/TRBV3-2|-|TRBD1|TRBJ2-1
TGTGCCAGCAGCTTGGGGACAGGGTTGGGCAATGAGCAGTTCTTC
CASSLGTGLGNEQFF
>TRBV3-1/TRBV3-2|-|TRBD2|TRBJ2-5
TGTGCCAGCCGACTAGCGGGAGCAGAGACCCAGTACTTC
CASRLAGAETQYF
>TRBV7-2|-|-|TRBJ1-4
TGTGCCAGCAGCTTAGGGCGTTCGGTGAAACTGTTTTTT
CASSLGRSVKLFF